This record concerns one T cell receptor beta chain sequence. Some clones are missing from TCRdb's copy, which holds only in-frame ones; the method was immunoSEQ multiplex PCR. This table holds approximately 440,000 clones, around 89% found once. This record comes from a study of blood T cell repertoires in COVID-19. The overall study: The cDNA or gDNA used as material had been derived from T cells, B-cell-depleted T cells, or PBMCs.

The CDR3 runs to 13 residues. V was shortened by 6 bases and J by 4 bases, with 11 bases between the two germline ends. Germline CDR1 SGHAT, CDR2 FQNNGV. This chain joins TRBV11-2 and TRBJ2-3; D not resolved. The clonotype was recovered from a woman in her fifties or sixties with COVID-19, enrolled during active disease. Sequenced material: peripheral blood. CDR3 sequence: CASSLSPSDTQYF. The DNA for the CDR3 is TGTGCCAGCAGTCTTAGTCCGTCAGATACGCAGTATTTT.